This is a list of T cell receptor beta chains from one sample in a study of OX40 agonist ivuxolimab in advanced cancers. Repertoires were generated with immunoSEQ multiplex PCR, while TCRdb's copy carries only in-frame clones and drops some. The sample lists roughly 45,000 clones, around 85% occurring once. The sequenced sample was CD4+ or CD8+ T cells sorted from blood, obtained in a trial of the OX40 agonist ivuxolimab. The receptors derive from an adult with an advanced solid tumor such as melanoma, head and neck, liver or kidney cancer. Each CDR3 is given with its conserved first and last residue. The D gene is left open where the match is weak. Not all rows give a size; the values are once, few, many and, for expanded clones, a class.

d_call	v_call	clone_size	j_call	cdr3_aa	cdr3_nt
TRBD1	TRBV11-2	.	TRBJ2-7	CASSLAGQGSYEQYF	TGTGCCAGCAGCTTAGCGGGACAGGGCTCCTACGAGCAGTACTTC
.	TRBV25-1	.	TRBJ1-1	CASSESGSANTEAFF	TGTGCCAGCAGTGAATCGGGATCGGCGAACACTGAAGCTTTCTTT
.	TRBV29-1	.	TRBJ1-1	CSVGPGAGTEAFF	TGCAGCGTTGGCCCGGGCGCCGGCACTGAAGCTTTCTTT
.	TRBV5-5	.	TRBJ2-3	CASREGSGGGTDTQYF	TGTGCCAGCAGGGAGGGATCCGGGGGTGGCACAGATACGCAGTATTTT
.	TRBV5-5	.	TRBJ1-1	CASSDSPGATEAFF	TGTGCCAGCAGCGACAGCCCCGGTGCCACTGAAGCTTTCTTT
TRBD1	TRBV27	.	TRBJ1-4	CATKGQGASNEKLFF	TGTGCCACCAAAGGACAGGGCGCCTCTAATGAAAAACTGTTTTTT
TRBD1	TRBV2	.	TRBJ1-1	CASSDRGLTEAFF	TGTGCCAGCAGTGACAGGGGGCTCACTGAAGCTTTCTTT
.	TRBV27	.	TRBJ2-1	CASSPPVGEIRNEQFF	TGTGCCAGCAGTCCGCCGGTGGGGGAGATACGGAATGAGCAGTTCTTC
TRBD1	TRBV19	.	TRBJ2-7	CASTQGANEQYF	TGTGCCAGTACCCAGGGGGCCAACGAGCAGTACTTC
.	TRBV6-1	.	TRBJ1-1	CASSASLGLRAEAFF	TGTGCCAGCAGTGCCAGTTTAGGATTGAGGGCTGAAGCTTTCTTT
TRBD2	TRBV7-6	.	TRBJ2-3	CASSLVVGGGPSSDTQYF	TGTGCCAGCAGCTTAGTGGTCGGCGGGGGGCCCTCTTCGGATACGCAGTATTTT
.	TRBV12-5	.	TRBJ1-2	CASGLGGGVGGYTF	TGTGCTAGTGGTTTGGGAGGGGGGGTCGGTGGCTACACCTTC
.	TRBV7-6	.	TRBJ2-1	CASSWANEQFF	TGTGCCAGCAGCTGGGCTAATGAGCAGTTCTTC
.	TRBV4-2	.	TRBJ2-5	CASSQDTPVGRTQETQYF	TGTGCCAGCAGCCAAGATACCCCCGTCGGCAGGACCCAAGAGACCCAGTACTTC
.	TRBV6-6	.	TRBJ2-5	CASSFYRTSQETQYF	TGTGCCAGCAGTTTTTACAGAACGAGCCAAGAGACCCAGTACTTC
.	TRBV19	.	TRBJ1-4	CASSMGAGPGFF	TGTGCCAGTAGTATGGGTGCCGGGCCGGGGTTTTTT
.	TRBV28	.	TRBJ1-1	CASMLSLAEAFF	TGTGCCAGCATGCTGTCACTGGCTGAAGCTTTCTTT
TRBD2	TRBV28	.	TRBJ2-5	CASNPREVRGYETQYF	TGTGCCAGCAATCCCCGGGAGGTCCGAGGGTACGAGACCCAGTACTTC
TRBD1	TRBV11-3	.	TRBJ2-3	CASSSGTASGTDTQYF	TGTGCCAGCAGTTCTGGGACAGCCTCGGGTACAGATACGCAGTATTTT
TRBD2	TRBV11-2	.	TRBJ2-7	CASNDGGAEQYF	TGTGCCAGCAATGACGGGGGGGCCGAGCAGTACTTC
.	TRBV9	.	TRBJ1-1	CASSRTGLNTEAFF	TGTGCCAGCAGTAGAACAGGGTTGAACACTGAAGCTTTCTTT
.	TRBV5-4	.	TRBJ2-5	CASSLDVQETQYF	TGTGCCAGCAGCCTGGACGTACAAGAGACCCAGTACTTC
.	TRBV29-1	.	TRBJ2-3	CSVEDPDFWDADTQYF	TGCAGCGTTGAAGATCCTGACTTTTGGGATGCAGATACGCAGTATTTT
.	TRBV2	.	TRBJ2-7	CASSEEGRGYEQYF	TGTGCCAGCAGTGAAGAGGGCAGGGGCTACGAGCAGTACTTC
TRBD2	TRBV19	.	TRBJ2-5	CASSWTSGGETQYF	TGTGCCAGTAGTTGGACTAGCGGGGGGGAGACCCAGTACTTC
.	TRBV27	.	TRBJ1-2	CASSLSVGGHYGYTF	TGTGCCAGCAGTTTATCCGTCGGGGGGCACTATGGCTACACCTTC
.	TRBV11-2	.	TRBJ2-5	CASSLGESQETQYF	TGTGCCAGCAGCTTAGGTGAATCACAAGAGACCCAGTACTTC
.	TRBV7-2	.	TRBJ1-1	CASSFRGEAFF	TGTGCCAGCAGCTTCCGGGGAGAAGCTTTCTTT
.	TRBV4-3	.	TRBJ1-1	CASSQEIWGKTEAFF	TGCGCCAGCAGCCAAGAAATCTGGGGGAAGACTGAAGCTTTCTTT
.	TRBV11-2	few	TRBJ2-5	CASSLGETQYF	TGTGCCAGCAGCCTAGGGGAGACCCAGTACTTC
TRBD1	TRBV5-4	.	TRBJ2-2	CASSPRDRVAGELFF	TGTGCCAGCAGCCCCCGGGACAGGGTTGCCGGGGAGCTGTTTTTT
.	TRBV5-5	.	TRBJ1-5	CASSLVGGAGYSNQPQHF	TGTGCCAGCAGCTTGGTTGGTGGGGCCGGCTATAGCAATCAGCCCCAGCATTTT
.	TRBV25-1	.	TRBJ1-1	CASSEGGNTEAFF	TGTGCCAGCAGTGAGGGGGGGAACACTGAAGCTTTCTTT
TRBD1	TRBV12-5	.	TRBJ1-2	CASGSGTVDGYTF	TGTGCTAGTGGTTCCGGGACAGTCGATGGCTACACCTTC
.	TRBV7-8	.	TRBJ1-2	CASSLERGQPYGYTF	TGTGCCAGCAGCCTAGAGAGAGGACAGCCCTATGGCTACACCTTC
.	TRBV4-3	.	TRBJ2-7	CASSQDRGANHEQYF	TGCGCCAGCAGCCAAGATCGGGGGGCCAACCACGAGCAGTACTTC
.	TRBV6-5	.	TRBJ1-1	CASSSPAFLEAFF	TGTGCCAGCAGTTCCCCAGCCTTTTTAGAAGCTTTCTTT
TRBD1	TRBV15	.	TRBJ1-5	CATRRGTGRYSNQPQHF	TGTGCCACCAGAAGAGGGACAGGGAGGTATAGCAATCAGCCCCAGCATTTT
.	TRBV4-3	.	TRBJ2-7	CASSQGRDGYEQYF	TGCGCCAGCAGCCAGGGCAGGGACGGGTACGAGCAGTACTTC
TRBD1	TRBV19	few	TRBJ2-7	CASSGTVNSYEQYF	TGTGCCAGTAGTGGGACAGTTAACTCCTACGAGCAGTACTTC
.	TRBV29-1	.	TRBJ2-1	CSVEDLEQVEQFF	TGCAGCGTTGAAGACTTAGAACAGGTGGAGCAGTTCTTC
.	TRBV28	.	TRBJ2-1	CASSAGVLLYNEQFF	TGTGCCAGCAGTGCCGGAGTATTACTGTACAATGAGCAGTTCTTC
TRBD2	TRBV6-5	.	TRBJ2-5	CATQGLAGGWETQYF	TGTGCCACCCAGGGACTAGCGGGGGGGTGGGAGACCCAGTACTTC
.	TRBV7-3	.	TRBJ2-2	CASSLLPPWQHTTGELFF	TGTGCCAGCAGCTTATTGCCCCCGTGGCAGCACACCACCGGGGAGCTGTTTTTT
.	TRBV28	.	TRBJ1-2	CASSPRGGRLDGYTF	TGTGCCAGCAGTCCCCGGGGGGGGAGGCTCGATGGCTACACCTTC
.	TRBV27	once	TRBJ2-7	CASSLSGGTYEQYF	TGTGCCAGCAGTTTATCTGGTGGGACCTACGAGCAGTACTTC
.	TRBV5-4	.	TRBJ2-1	CASSLYNEQFF	TGTGCCAGCAGCCTTTACAATGAGCAGTTCTTC
TRBD1	TRBV6-5	.	TRBJ1-4	CASSRNRGLYEKLFF	TGTGCCAGCAGCAGGAACAGGGGGCTATATGAAAAACTGTTTTTT
TRBD1	TRBV7-3	.	TRBJ2-1	CASSTGTGDDEQFF	TGTGCCAGCAGCACCGGGACAGGGGATGATGAGCAGTTCTTC
.	TRBV11-2	few	TRBJ1-1	CASAFDRLMNTEAFF	TGTGCCAGCGCGTTTGACAGATTAATGAACACTGAAGCTTTCTTT
.	TRBV7-8	.	TRBJ1-5	CASSLERQAVQPQHF	TGTGCCAGCAGCTTAGAACGACAGGCGGTCCAGCCCCAGCATTTT
.	TRBV5-1	.	TRBJ2-2	CASSPLQGRDTGELFF	TGCGCCAGCAGCCCCTTACAGGGGAGGGACACCGGGGAGCTGTTTTTT
.	TRBV27	.	TRBJ1-1	CASSLSPTGGTEAFF	TGTGCCAGCAGTTTATCCCCCACAGGTGGAACTGAAGCTTTCTTT
.	TRBV11-3	.	TRBJ2-3	CASSPTDGPPIPDTQYF	TGTGCCAGCAGCCCCACCGACGGTCCCCCAATCCCAGATACGCAGTATTTT
.	TRBV5-1	.	TRBJ1-2	CASSLDSSPLYGYTF	TGCGCCAGCAGCTTGGACTCCTCCCCCCTATATGGCTACACCTTC
.	TRBV28	.	TRBJ2-1	CASRVPSYNEQFF	TGTGCCAGTAGAGTACCCTCCTACAATGAGCAGTTCTTC
.	TRBV6-6	many	TRBJ1-2	CATSDGSPWGYGYTF	TGTGCCACCTCAGACGGGTCCCCATGGGGTTATGGCTACACCTTC
.	TRBV4-1	.	TRBJ1-1	CASSYPGAEAFF	TGCGCCAGCAGTTACCCCGGGGCTGAAGCTTTCTTT
TRBD1	TRBV27	.	TRBJ1-1	CASSLSGTGTEAFF	TGTGCCAGCAGTTTATCAGGGACAGGCACTGAAGCTTTCTTT